Each of the 20 T cell receptor beta chains below was sequenced from the same sample in a study of cytomegalovirus exposure and HLA in healthy donors. The PCR used 60 Vbeta and 13 Jbeta primers. Assay: immunoSEQ multiplex PCR; the TCRdb copy retains only in-frame clones and omits some. This table has around 190,000 clones, 65% to 90% appearing once. Input material: PBMCs. The receptor source for this set is a woman under 40 in good health and CMV-seronegative.

This chain links TRBV10-3 with TRBJ2-7; TRBD1 agrees at 7 bases. V shed 5 bases and J 3 bases; nucleotides not matched to a gene: 4. CDR3 length: 13 residues. Looked up from germline, CDR1 is ENHRY and CDR2 is SYGVKD. CDR3 protein: CAISSGQNYEQYF. DNA for the CDR3: TGTGCCATCAGTTCGGGACAGAACTACGAGCAGTACTTC.

This chain uses TRBV28 with TRBJ2-7, with unresolved D. Germline values: CDR1 MDHEN, CDR2 SYDVKM. The CDR3 has 12 residues. V shed 5 bases and J shed 6 bases, with 11 bases lying between them. The CDR3 DNA sequence: TGTGCCAGCAGTCCCTGGCTAGTCGAGCAGTACTTC. Its translation is CASSPWLVEQYF.

The gene calls are TRBV6-6 and TRBJ1-1; TRBD1 matches at 8 bases. The CDR3 totals 12 residues. V lost 7 bases to trimming and J lost 10 bases; unmatched junction nucleotides: 8. Germline loops: CDR1 MNHNY, CDR2 SVGAGI (reference sequence). DNA of the CDR3: TGTGCCAGCACGGACAGGGTCTGGGGAGCTTTCTTT. Translated, it gives CASTDRVWGAFF.

The rearrangement links TRBV27 to TRBJ2-5; 7 bases line up with TRBD1. V gave up 5 bases and J gave up 5 bases; unmatched junction bases: 11. This CDR3 is 15 amino acids long. Germline CDR1 is MNHEY and CDR2 is SMNVEV (reference sequence). Here the CDR3 reads CASSMMAGGYETQYF. DNA of the CDR3: TGTGCCAGCAGTATGATGGCAGGGGGATACGAGACCCAGTACTTC.

This chain joins TRBV5-4 and TRBJ2-2; 8 positions agree with TRBD2. After removal of 6 bases from V and 6 bases from J, the junction contained 10 bases not matched to a gene. CDR1 SGHNT and CDR2 YYREEE come from the germline V gene (reference sequence). CDR3 size: 15 residues. The CDR3 bases are TGTGCCAGCACCCCGGGAGGGGTTAAATCCGGGGAGCTGTTTTTT. This encodes CASTPGGVKSGELFF.

This clone showed up just a few times. The conserved closing phenylalanine or tryptophan is absent in this CDR3, likely reflecting a read error. It is unclear where the CDR3 begins or ends on the DNA, so no DNA is shown, and the CDR3 is as TCRdb lists it. The J gene is TRBJ1-5, the V gene TRBV5-1; the tabulated D call, TRBD1, remains unverified against the DNA. The CDR3 has 8 residues if both end residues are counted. The V gene's germline CDR1 is SGHRS and CDR2 YFSETQ. The CDR3 loop reads CASFPGDL.

The V call is TRBV5-1, the J call TRBJ2-7, with TRBD2 matching 12 bases. This CDR3 has 15 residues. J gave up 2 bases and V 5 bases, and 5 bases lay outside the gene matches. The germline CDR1 and CDR2 sequences are SGHRS and YFSETQ. DNA for the CDR3: TGCGCCAGCAGTTCAGGACTAGCGGGAACCTACGAGCAGTACTTC. Residues: CASSSGLAGTYEQYF.

The rearrangement joins TRBV28 to TRBJ2-5, with TRBD1 matching 8 bases. V shed 5 bases, J shed 5 bases, and the junction held 7 bases outside the gene matches. Germline loops: CDR1 MDHEN, CDR2 SYDVKM. The CDR3 sequence is 14 residues long. CDR3 sequence: CASSLGQGGETQYF. For the CDR3, the DNA is TGTGCCAGCAGTCTTGGACAGGGAGGTGAGACCCAGTACTTC.

The genes are TRBV7-8 and TRBJ2-7; 11 bases are shared with TRBD2. The junction had 3 bases not matched to a gene; V was cut back by 2 bases and J by 6 bases. Germline-derived CDR1 and CDR2 are SGHVS and FQNEAQ. CDR3 size: 14 residues. The CDR3 protein is CASSLTSGSAEQYF. The CDR3 DNA follows: TGTGCCAGCAGCTTAACTAGCGGGAGCGCCGAGCAGTACTTC.

This rearrangement joins TRBV2 to TRBJ2-2; D uncertain. The V end was cut by 6 bases, the J end by 5 bases, with 4 bases between. Germline V gene data show CDR1 as SNHLY and CDR2 as FYNNEI. This CDR3 contains 11 residues. The CDR3 region has the DNA TGTGCCAGCAGGGAGACCGGGGAGCTGTTTTTT. Translated: CASRETGELFF.

This clone is a singleton in its sample. The V call is TRBV5-4, the J call TRBJ1-2; 9 positions match TRBD1. The V and J ends lost 4 bases and 4 bases, in that order; junction bases with no gene match: 2. Germline lookup yields CDR1 SGHNT and CDR2 YYREEE (reference sequence). This CDR3 spans 13 amino acids. CDR3 bases: TGTGCCAGCAGCCTGGACAGGGGCTATGGCTACACCTTC. This gives the protein CASSLDRGYGYTF.

This clone showed up just once. This rearrangement joins TRBV15 to TRBJ1-1; D remains ambiguous. The germline V gene has CDR1 LNHNV and CDR2 YYDKDF (reference sequence). V shed 5 bases and J shed 5 bases, with 21 bases lying between them. The CDR3 spans 16 residues. The CDR3 sequence is CATSPPGRHGVTEAFF. CDR3 sequence (DNA): TGTGCCACCAGCCCCCCGGGGAGGCACGGCGTAACTGAAGCTTTCTTT. The whole variable domain, filled in from reference TRBV15 and TRBJ1-1, reads DAMVIQNPRYQVTQFGKPVTLSCSQTLNHNVMYWYQQKSSQAPKLLFHYYDKDFNNEADTPDNFQSRRPNTSFCFLDIRSPGLGDTAMYLCATSPPGRHGVTEAFFGQGTRLTVV.

This chain joins TRBV9 and TRBJ1-1; 7 bases match TRBD1. After removal of 3 bases from V and 2 bases from J, the junction contained 7 bases not matched to a gene. Looked up from germline, CDR1 is SGDLS and CDR2 is YYNGEE. The CDR3 extends over 15 amino acids. Here the CDR3 DNA reads TGTGCCAGCAGCGGCATACAGGGGTACAACACTGAAGCTTTCTTT. This gives the protein CASSGIQGYNTEAFF.

This clone has a single count. The V gene is TRBV9, the J gene TRBJ1-3; perhaps TRBD1 as D (6 bases). V lost 0 bases to trimming and J lost 8 bases, with 15 bases between them. CDR3 length: 15 residues. Per germline, CDR1 SGDLS and CDR2 YYNGEE. The CDR3 here is CASSVAPGEAYTIYF. The CDR3 bases are TGTGCCAGCAGCGTAGCTCCAGGGGAAGCATACACCATATATTTT.

This chain uses TRBV4-1 with TRBJ2-5; the match to TRBD2 covers 8 bases. Germline trimming cut 4 bases from V and 4 bases from J; bases unmatched to any gene: 5. Germline-derived CDR1 and CDR2 are MGHRA and YSYEKL. This CDR3 spans 14 amino acids. The CDR3: CASSPGLARETQYF. The CDR3 DNA follows: TGCGCCAGCAGCCCCGGACTAGCTCGAGAGACCCAGTACTTC.

This sequence joins TRBV11-2 and TRBJ2-7, with D possibly being TRBD2 (7 bases). V was cut by 6 bases and J by 0 bases, with 15 bases left in between. CDR1 and CDR2 from the germline V gene are SGHAT and FQNNGV. The CDR3 loop spans 15 amino acids. CDR3 amino acids: CASRLGRGSSYEQYF. The CDR3 bases are TGTGCCAGCAGGCTGGGGAGGGGGAGCTCCTACGAGCAGTACTTC.

This chain connects TRBV6-1 to TRBJ2-5, with a weak D call TRBD2 (6 bases). CDR3 length: 15 residues. CDR1 and CDR2 from the germline V gene are MNHNS and SASEGT. The ends were cut back, 1 base at V and 5 bases at J, with 14 bases in the middle. The CDR3 reads CASSEGTLTRETQYF. CDR3 DNA: TGTGCCAGCAGTGAAGGGACCTTGACTAGGGAGACCCAGTACTTC.

The rearrangement joins TRBV19 to TRBJ2-1, with no clear D. This CDR3 region has 15 residues. V shed 1 base and J shed 0 bases, with 7 bases lying between them. CDR1 LNHDA and CDR2 SQIVND come from the germline V gene (reference sequence). The CDR3 nucleotides read TGTGCCAGTAGTATAGGTCACAGCTCCTACAATGAGCAGTTCTTC. Translated, it gives CASSIGHSSYNEQFF.

The J gene is TRBJ1-1, the V gene TRBV5-4, with 8 bases aligning to TRBD1. The CDR3 length is 16 residues. Germline V gives CDR1 SGHNT, CDR2 YYREEE (reference sequence). J lost 0 bases, V lost 3 bases, and 7 bases had no gene match. Here the CDR3 reads CASSWGTGLMNTEAFF. In DNA, the CDR3 is TGTGCCAGCAGCTGGGGGACAGGCTTGATGAACACTGAAGCTTTCTTT.

This chain joins TRBV28 and TRBJ1-2; D is unclear. In germline, CDR1 is MDHEN, CDR2 SYDVKM. Trimming left V 5 bases short and J 1 base short, with 11 bases between. This CDR3 is built from 14 residues. The CDR3 spells CASSQRQHNYGYTF. The DNA for the CDR3 is TGTGCCAGCAGTCAAAGACAACATAACTATGGCTACACCTTC.